One and the same sample provided the 13 T cell receptor beta chains below, sequenced in a study of neurological immune-mediated disorders. Each CDR3 protein is one row after TCRdb ran MiXCR on the 5' RACE reads. This table has about 21,000 distinct CDR3 sequences, 6.2% appearing once. Sequencing was performed on CD8+ T cells from blood. All receptors derive from a man aged 18 to 29 in good health.

V and J are TRBV19 and TRBJ1-1; unclear D gene. The CDR3 length is 15 residues. The germline V and J ends were trimmed by 1 base and 3 bases, with 12 bases remaining between them. The germline CDR1 and CDR2 sequences are LNHDA and SQIVND (reference sequence). CDR3 DNA sequence: TGTGCCAGTAGTATAGTTCCGGGAAGTTACACTGAAGCTTTCTTT. It yields the protein CASSIVPGSYTEAFF.

This clonotype was observed many times. The rearrangement joins TRBV7-2 to TRBJ2-1, with 10 bases identical to TRBD2. The germline gives CDR1 SGHTA, CDR2 FQGNSA. This CDR3 has 15 residues. V gave up 5 bases and J gave up 2 bases; unmatched junction bases: 3. Here the CDR3 DNA reads TGTGCCAGCAGCCAAAGCGGGGGGGCCTACAATGAGCAGTTCTTC. Translation gives CASSQSGGAYNEQFF. Together with reference TRBV7-2 and TRBJ2-1, the CDR3 gives the full variable domain: GAGVSQSPSNKVTEKGKDVELRCDPISGHTALYWYRQSLGQGLEFLIYFQGNSAPDKSGLPSDRFSAERTGGSVSTLTIQRTQQEDSAVYLCASSQSGGAYNEQFFGPGTRLTVL.

This clonotype came up many times. V gene TRBV20-1 combines with J gene TRBJ2-2; 9 bases agree with TRBD2. The V and J ends lost 0 bases and 2 bases, in that order; junction bases with no gene match: 13. The CDR3 runs 19 residues. Germline CDR1 reads DFQATT; CDR2 reads SNEGSKA (reference sequence). CDR3 region: CSARDVASGVTLNTGELFF. CDR3 DNA sequence: TGCAGTGCTAGAGATGTCGCTAGCGGGGTCACCCTAAACACCGGGGAGCTGTTTTTT.

This clonotype was seen ten or more times. V gene TRBV6-5 combines with J gene TRBJ2-7, with a weak D call TRBD1 (6 bases). Germline CDR1 MNHEY, CDR2 SVGAGI. The V end was cut by 6 bases, the J end by 4 bases, with 22 bases between. The CDR3 is 16 residues long. CDR3 DNA sequence: TGTGCCAGCAGCTCGACCGCAGGGGCAGGAGTTTACGAGCAGTACTTC. It is translated as CASSSTAGAGVYEQYF.

This clonotype was recorded many times. J is TRBJ1-1 and V is TRBV27; TRBD1 matches 10 bases. The CDR3 runs to 12 residues. Germline V gives CDR1 MNHEY, CDR2 SMNVEV (reference sequence). After removal of 10 bases from V and 4 bases from J, the junction contained 3 bases not matched to a gene. The CDR3 DNA follows: TGTGCCACCCGGGACAGGGGCACTGAAGCTTTCTTT. As protein: CATRDRGTEAFF.

This clonotype was seen at least ten times. V is TRBV4-3 and J is TRBJ1-6; D may be TRBD1 (6 bases). Germline assignment: CDR1 LGHNA and CDR2 YSLEER. The CDR3 is made up of 15 amino acids. The germline V and J ends were trimmed by 0 bases and 9 bases, with 12 bases remaining between them. The CDR3 DNA follows: TGCGCCAGCAGCCAAGATCGGGGCAGGGGTTCACCCCTCCACTTT. It codes for CASSQDRGRGSPLHF.

This clonotype was counted ten times or more. The chain employs TRBV27 and TRBJ2-7, with D possibly TRBD1 on 6 matching bases. Germline loops: CDR1 MNHEY, CDR2 SMNVEV (reference sequence). V shed 0 bases and J shed 0 bases, with 18 bases lying between them. The CDR3 covers 18 residues. The CDR3, as DNA: TGTGCCAGCAGTTTATCGATCCTGGGCAGGGGTTACTCCTACGAGCAGTACTTC. Residues: CASSLSILGRGYSYEQYF.

This clonotype appeared many times. The V gene is TRBV27, the J gene TRBJ1-5; a possible D gene is TRBD1 (5 bases). Germline CDR1 reads MNHEY; CDR2 reads SMNVEV (reference sequence). Trimming pared 1 base from V and 11 bases from J, leaving 18 bases between. This CDR3 spans 15 amino acids. The CDR3 nucleotides are TGTGCCAGCAGTTTATTGAGGTCGGGGCTCTCGACCCAGCATTTT. Translation: CASSLLRSGLSTQHF.

This clonotype has ten or more counts. The CDR3 DNA reads as TGCGCCAGCAGCTTGTTGGGGTACGAGCAGTACTTC. This gives the protein CASSLLGYEQYF. The chain recombines TRBV5-1 with TRBJ2-7; D is undetermined. Trimming removed 1 base at V and 4 bases at J, with 6 bases between. This CDR3 region has 12 residues. CDR1 SGHRS and CDR2 YFSETQ come from the germline V gene.

In its sample, this clonotype was seen many times. The chain carries TRBV9 and TRBJ2-1; 12 bases align to TRBD2. CDR3 length: 17 residues. Per germline, CDR1 SGDLS and CDR2 YYNGEE. Trimming cost V 3 bases and J 4 bases; bases outside gene matches: 8. The CDR3: CASSEKLAGGTYNEQFF. In DNA, the CDR3 is TGTGCCAGCAGCGAAAAACTAGCGGGGGGAACTTACAATGAGCAGTTCTTC. The full variable domain, in which reference TRBV9 and TRBJ2-1 provide the parts outside the CDR3, is DSGVTQTPKHLITATGQRVTLRCSPRSGDLSVYWYQQSLDQGLQFLIQYYNGEERAKGNILERFSAQQFPDLHSELNLSSLELGDSALYFCASSEKLAGGTYNEQFFGPGTRLTVL.

This clonotype was found many times. J is TRBJ1-3 and V is TRBV7-6, with D uncertain. Germline-derived CDR1 and CDR2 are SGHVS and FNYEAQ. Between the trimmed V and J ends, which lost 2 bases and 2 bases, there was a span of 1 base. There are 12 residues in the CDR3. The CDR3 is CASSLTGNTIYF. In DNA form, the CDR3 reads TGTGCCAGCAGCTTAACTGGAAACACCATATATTTT.

At least ten counts were recorded for this clonotype. The chain is built from TRBV5-1 and TRBJ2-6, with 10 nucleotides matching TRBD1. Trimming cost V 4 bases and J 2 bases; bases outside gene matches: 9. In germline, CDR1 is SGHRS, CDR2 YFSETQ. The CDR3 contains 18 residues. The CDR3 is CASSRSDRGAPGANVLTF. The CDR3 nucleotides read TGCGCCAGCAGCCGTTCGGACAGGGGGGCACCTGGGGCCAACGTCCTGACTTTC.

Many counts were recorded for this clonotype. V usage is TRBV20-1 and J usage is TRBJ1-1; TRBD1 is a possible D gene (5 bases). V shed 0 bases and J shed 11 bases, with 13 bases lying between them. Germline loops: CDR1 DFQATT, CDR2 SNEGSKA (reference sequence). This CDR3 has 12 amino acids. Here the CDR3 reads CSARDRDPGAFF. The DNA for the CDR3 is TGCAGTGCTAGAGACCGGGACCCGGGGGCTTTCTTT.